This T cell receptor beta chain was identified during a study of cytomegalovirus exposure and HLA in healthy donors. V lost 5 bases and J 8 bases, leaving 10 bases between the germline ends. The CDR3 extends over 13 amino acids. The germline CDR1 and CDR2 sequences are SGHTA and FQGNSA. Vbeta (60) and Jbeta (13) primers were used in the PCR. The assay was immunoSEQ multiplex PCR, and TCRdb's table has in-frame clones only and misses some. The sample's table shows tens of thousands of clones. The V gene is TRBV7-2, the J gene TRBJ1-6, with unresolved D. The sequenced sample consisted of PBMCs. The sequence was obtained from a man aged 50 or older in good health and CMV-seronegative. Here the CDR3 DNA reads TGTGCCAGCAGCCTCGGGATTCATTCACCCCTCCACTTT. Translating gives CASSLGIHSPLHF.